This T cell receptor (beta chain) was captured in a study of blood T cell repertoires in COVID-19. About the study: From the United States, Italy and Spain came samples of acute and convalescent COVID-19.

CDR3 size: 15 residues. The V gene's germline CDR1 is SNHLY and CDR2 FYNNEI. Trimming at V came to 7 bases and at J to 2 bases, leaving 7 bases not matched to a gene. Authors' analysis steps: Estimates of nucleated cell counts were drawn from the amplification of reference gene primers. Sequenced by immunoSEQ multiplex PCR; TCRdb stores in-frame clones only, minus some. The DNA gave D and trimming, while V, J and clone size come from that table. This table has around 150,000 clones, around 75% appearing once. The sequencing input was peripheral blood. The receptor was isolated from a woman older than 75 with acute or convalescent COVID-19. The rearrangement uses TRBV2 and TRBJ2-5; 10 bases fit TRBD2. CDR3 loop: CASNLAGANQETQYF. The CDR3 nucleotides read TGTGCCAGCAATCTAGCGGGGGCGAATCAAGAGACCCAGTACTTC.